One sample yielded the 28 T cell receptor beta chains listed below, sequenced in a study of T cell responses to AZD1222 COVID-19 vaccine. Data came from immunoSEQ multiplex PCR; TCRdb stores just in-frame clones and leaves some out. The table records 84,000 or so clones, 80% to 90% of them present only once. The sample consisted of peripheral blood, taken on day 0 of AZD1222 vaccination. The receptors shown here come from an adult in good health.

In its sample, this clone was seen a few times. J is TRBJ2-5 and V is TRBV28; D gene unclear. Germline V gives CDR1 MDHEN, CDR2 SYDVKM. V lost 6 bases and J lost 1, with 6 bases in between. The CDR3 spans 12 residues. The DNA of the CDR3 is TGTGCCAGCAGACTCAGCCAAGAGACCCAGTACTTC. Translating it yields CASRLSQETQYF.

About this clone itself: This same CDR3 is encoded by further DNA sequences in the sample. The V gene is TRBV3-1 (or the pseudogene TRBV3-2), the J gene TRBJ2-2; D is undetermined. This CDR3 contains 13 residues. Trimming removed 0 bases at V and 3 bases at J, with 2 bases between. Germline CDR1 LGHDT, CDR2 YNNKEL (reference sequence). CDR3 DNA sequence: TGTGCCAGCAGCCAAGACCACACCGGGGAGCTGTTTTTT. It yields the protein CASSQDHTGELFF.

The V and J genes are TRBV11-2 and TRBJ2-7, with TRBD1 matching 7 bases. The germline CDR1 and CDR2 sequences are SGHAT and FQNNGV. The CDR3 runs to 14 residues. V gave up 4 bases and J gave up 0 bases; unmatched junction bases: 3. CDR3 protein: CASSSTGPSYEQYF. CDR3 nucleotide sequence: TGTGCCAGCAGCTCGACAGGGCCCTCCTACGAGCAGTACTTC. The whole variable domain, filled in from reference TRBV11-2 and TRBJ2-7, reads EAGVAQSPRYKIIEKRQSVAFWCNPISGHATLYWYQQILGQGPKLLIQFQNNGVVDDSQLPKDRFSAERLKGVDSTLKIQPAKLEDSAVYLCASSSTGPSYEQYFGPGTRLTVT.

The rearrangement uses TRBV2 and TRBJ1-1; D ambiguous. This CDR3 comprises 15 residues. Germline V lookup: CDR1 SNHLY, CDR2 FYNNEI. Deletions cut 2 bases from V and 0 bases from J, with 10 bases between. The CDR3 DNA is TGTGCCAGCAGTGAACCTGGCACTTTGAACACTGAAGCTTTCTTT. As protein: CASSEPGTLNTEAFF.

The V and J genes are TRBV15 and TRBJ2-3; no firm D call. The CDR3 spans 16 residues. Germline CDR1 LNHNV, CDR2 YYDKDF (reference sequence). Trimming removed 0 bases at V and 0 bases at J, with 10 bases between. The CDR3 spells CATSRDFGRSTDTQYF. The CDR3 DNA reads as TGTGCCACCAGCAGAGATTTCGGAAGAAGCACAGATACGCAGTATTTT. The variable domain in full, completed from reference TRBV15 and TRBJ2-3, reads DAMVIQNPRYQVTQFGKPVTLSCSQTLNHNVMYWYQQKSSQAPKLLFHYYDKDFNNEADTPDNFQSRRPNTSFCFLDIRSPGLGDTAMYLCATSRDFGRSTDTQYFGPGTRLTVL.

This sequence joins TRBV19 and TRBJ2-3, with 10 positions matching TRBD1. The CDR3 consists of 15 residues. Germline V gene data show CDR1 as LNHDA and CDR2 as SQIVND (reference sequence). Trimming cost V 5 bases and J 4 bases; bases outside gene matches: 6. The CDR3 sequence: CASSRGTGVADTQYF. CDR3 bases: TGTGCCAGTAGTCGCGGGACAGGGGTAGCAGATACGCAGTATTTT. Together with reference TRBV19 and TRBJ2-3, the CDR3 gives the full variable domain: DGGITQSPKYLFRKEGQNVTLSCEQNLNHDAMYWYRQDPGQGLRLIYYSQIVNDFQKGDIAEGYSVSREKKESFPLTVTSAQKNPTAFYLCASSRGTGVADTQYFGPGTRLTVL.

The rearrangement joins TRBV3-1 (or the pseudogene TRBV3-2) to TRBJ1-2; D is perhaps TRBD1 (5 bases). The germline gives CDR1 LGHDT, CDR2 YNNKEL (reference sequence). The CDR3 sequence is 16 residues long. Trimming cost V 3 bases and J 0 bases, with 14 bases left between them. The CDR3 protein is CASSQVPGPPNYGYTF. Here the CDR3 DNA reads TGTGCCAGCAGCCAGGTCCCAGGGCCTCCTAACTATGGCTACACCTTC.

The rearrangement links TRBV6-2 or TRBV6-3 to TRBJ2-7; D is undetermined. CDR1 is MNHEY, CDR2 SVGEGT, per germline. The ends were cut back, 4 bases at V and 8 bases at J, with 9 bases in the middle. The CDR3 sequence is 11 residues long. This chain's CDR3 is CASSSSGQQYF. DNA of the CDR3: TGTGCCAGCAGTTCCTCAGGCCAGCAGTACTTC.

The gene calls are TRBV5-1 and TRBJ1-1, with 7 bases that match TRBD1. V shed 0 bases, J shed 4 bases, and the junction held 0 bases outside the gene matches. The CDR3 length is 13 residues. Germline lookup yields CDR1 SGHRS and CDR2 YFSETQ. CDR3: CASSLDRGTEAFF. CDR3 DNA sequence: TGCGCCAGCAGCTTGGACAGGGGCACTGAAGCTTTCTTT.

In its sample, this clone was seen once. The rearrangement joins TRBV27 to TRBJ1-1, with 8 bases aligning to TRBD1. The germline gives CDR1 MNHEY, CDR2 SMNVEV (reference sequence). The junction had 3 bases not matched to a gene; V was cut back by 2 bases and J by 4 bases. The length of the CDR3 is 14 residues. Here the CDR3 DNA reads TGTGCCAGCAGTTTACAAGGGACAGGCACTGAAGCTTTCTTT. Translating gives CASSLQGTGTEAFF.

V usage is TRBV20-1 and J usage is TRBJ2-7, with D unclear. This CDR3 region has 11 residues. V was trimmed by 2 bases and J by 7 bases, leaving 9 bases between them. Germline assignment: CDR1 DFQATT and CDR2 SNEGSKA (reference sequence). The DNA for the CDR3 is TGCAGTGCTAGAAGGCTCCAAGAGCAGTACTTC. Amino acids: CSARRLQEQYF.

The CDR3 loop is CASSPEGGSNQPQHF. DNA of the CDR3: TGTGCCAGCAGTCCGGAGGGGGGGTCGAATCAGCCCCAGCATTTT. The V call is TRBV2, the J call TRBJ1-5; D may be TRBD1 (6 bases). In germline, CDR1 is SNHLY, CDR2 FYNNEI. The length of the CDR3 is 15 residues. Trimming pared 5 bases from V and 4 bases from J, leaving 15 bases between.

The chain joins TRBV9 to TRBJ2-2; D remains ambiguous. V gave up 8 bases and J gave up 5 bases, with 13 bases separating them. The CDR3 sequence is 13 residues long. CDR1 and CDR2 from the germline V gene are SGDLS and YYNGEE. CDR3 in DNA: TGTGCCAGTACGACGGATGTTACCGGGGAGCTGTTTTTT. This encodes CASTTDVTGELFF.

The chain is built from TRBV28 and TRBJ2-5, with D perhaps given as TRBD1 or TRBD2 (5 bases each). The germline V and J ends were trimmed by 7 bases and 0 bases, with 12 bases remaining between them. The CDR3 extends over 14 amino acids. Germline V gene sequence: CDR1 MDHEN, CDR2 SYDVKM. The CDR3 DNA reads TGTGCCAGCACACTAGGGGCCGACCAAGAGACCCAGTACTTC. Amino acids: CASTLGADQETQYF.

V is TRBV28 and J is TRBJ2-7, with unresolved D. The CDR3 consists of 12 residues. Germline CDR1 is MDHEN and CDR2 is SYDVKM. The V gene lost 5 bases and the J gene lost 5 bases, with 10 bases spanning the gap. The CDR3, as DNA: TGTGCCAGCAGTCCCCCGGGCGACGAGCAGTACTTC. The encoded protein is CASSPPGDEQYF.

The chain joins TRBV24-1 to TRBJ2-1; D may be TRBD2 (8 bases). Germline V lookup: CDR1 KGHDR, CDR2 SFDVKD. This CDR3 has 15 amino acids. Between the trimmed V and J ends, which lost 12 bases and 1 base, there was a span of 18 bases. The CDR3 DNA is TGTGCCCCCGGGGGGGAGGGGGCATCCTACAATGAGCAGTTCTTC. It codes for CAPGGEGASYNEQFF.

The rearrangement uses TRBV4-3 and TRBJ2-3, with D maybe TRBD1 (5 bases). V lost 6 bases, J lost 5 bases, and 12 bases lay in between. The CDR3 is made up of 13 amino acids. From germline, CDR1 is LGHNA and CDR2 YSLEER. CDR3 sequence reads: CASRGPLGDTQYF. CDR3 bases: TGCGCCAGCAGGGGGCCCCTAGGAGATACGCAGTATTTT.

The genes are TRBV24-1 and TRBJ1-1, with D possibly matching TRBD1 (6 bases). V lost 3 bases and J 6 bases, leaving 16 bases between the germline ends. The V gene's germline CDR1 is KGHDR and CDR2 SFDVKD. The CDR3 is 15 amino acids. CDR3 bases: TGTGCCACCAGTGATAGGAGGGGGGGTTTTTCTGAAGCTTTCTTT. It is translated as CATSDRRGGFSEAFF.

This chain connects TRBV27 to TRBJ2-2; D is unresolved. The V end lost 4 bases, the J end lost 5 bases, and 11 bases lay between the germline ends. The germline gives CDR1 MNHEY, CDR2 SMNVEV (reference sequence). The CDR3 runs to 14 residues. Written as DNA, the CDR3 is TGTGCCAGCAGTTCGTTCAGCTTGACCGGGGAGCTGTTTTTT. This sequence encodes CASSSFSLTGELFF.

V usage is TRBV10-2 and J usage is TRBJ1-6; no clear D. Germline-derived CDR1 and CDR2 are WSHSY and SAAADI. CDR3 length: 16 residues. The V end lost 0 bases, the J end lost 5 bases, and 11 bases lay between the germline ends. The CDR3 DNA reads TGCGCCAGCAGTGAGTCGTTGGATAGAGATAATTCACCCCTCCACTTT. It codes for CASSESLDRDNSPLHF.

This chain uses TRBV7-2 with TRBJ2-5; D perhaps matches TRBD2 (6 bases). The germline V and J ends were trimmed by 10 bases and 2 bases, with 20 bases remaining between them. There are 15 residues in the CDR3. CDR1 and CDR2 (germline): SGHTA, FQGNSA. The CDR3 DNA follows: TGTGCCACCGGCGGCGGGGCAGGGCTTCAAGAGACCCAGTACTTC. Its translation: CATGGGAGLQETQYF. Drawing the rest from reference TRBV7-2 and TRBJ2-5, the complete variable domain is GAGVSQSPSNKVTEKGKDVELRCDPISGHTALYWYRQSLGQGLEFLIYFQGNSAPDKSGLPSDRFSAERTGGSVSTLTIQRTQQEDSAVYLCATGGGAGLQETQYFGPGTRLLVL.

The V and J genes are TRBV7-3 and TRBJ2-1, with D perhaps TRBD1 (5 bases). V gave up 2 bases and J gave up 8 bases, with 16 bases separating them. In germline, CDR1 is SGHTA, CDR2 FQGTGA. There are 15 residues in the CDR3. The CDR3 coding sequence is TGTGCCAGCAGCTTATTCCGGCGGAGCAGGGATGAGCAGTTCTTC. Its translation is CASSLFRRSRDEQFF. The full variable domain, with the rest looked up from reference TRBV7-3 and TRBJ2-1, is GAGVSQTPSNKVTEKGKYVELRCDPISGHTALYWYRQSLGQGPEFLIYFQGTGAADDSGLPNDRFFAVRPEGSVSTLKIQRTERGDSAVYLCASSLFRRSRDEQFFGPGTRLTVL.

The chain carries TRBV7-9 and TRBJ2-7, with a tentative D call TRBD2 (7 bases). CDR1 is SEHNR and CDR2 is FQNEAQ in the germline V gene (reference sequence). The CDR3 totals 16 residues. The V gene lost 5 bases and the J gene lost 2 bases, with 19 bases spanning the gap. CDR3 sequence reads: CASSIRGGAKAYEQYF. CDR3 nucleotides: TGTGCCAGCAGCATACGTGGGGGGGCCAAAGCCTACGAGCAGTACTTC.

The CDR3 DNA follows: TGTGCCAGCAGTCTAGGGACTAGCGGGTCCTACGAGCAGTACTTC. Amino acids: CASSLGTSGSYEQYF. This rearrangement joins TRBV3-1 (or the pseudogene TRBV3-2) to TRBJ2-7; 12 nucleotides line up with TRBD2. V lost 6 bases and J lost 1; bases outside the gene matches: 4. The CDR3 length is 15 residues. CDR1 is LGHDT, CDR2 YNNKEL, per germline (reference sequence).

This chain links TRBV11-3 with TRBJ2-7; 10 positions agree with TRBD1. CDR3 length: 15 amino acids. V lost 2 bases, J lost 2 bases, and 3 bases stayed unmatched. Germline V gene lookup returns CDR1 SGHNT and CDR2 YENEEA. CDR3 sequence (DNA): TGTGCCAGCAGCTTAACCGGGACAGGGGCCTACGAGCAGTACTTC. Translated, it gives CASSLTGTGAYEQYF.

This sequence joins TRBV20-1 and TRBJ2-1; TRBD2 is a possible D gene (6 bases). Germline CDR1 is DFQATT and CDR2 is SNEGSKA (reference sequence). This CDR3 is built from 14 residues. Deletions cut 3 bases from V and 2 bases from J, with 11 bases between. The CDR3 is CSASWPSAYNEQFF. The DNA of the CDR3 is TGCAGTGCTAGTTGGCCTAGCGCCTACAATGAGCAGTTCTTC.

The genes are TRBV28 and TRBJ2-6; a weak D match, TRBD2 (6 bases). Deletions cut 2 bases from V and 0 bases from J, with 8 bases between. The CDR3 contains 16 residues. From germline, CDR1 is MDHEN and CDR2 SYDVKM. CDR3 nucleotide sequence: TGTGCCAGCAGTTTAGGAGGGATCTCTGGGGCCAACGTCCTGACTTTC. Amino acid sequence: CASSLGGISGANVLTF. Together with reference TRBV28 and TRBJ2-6, the CDR3 gives the full variable domain: DVKVTQSSRYLVKRTGEKVFLECVQDMDHENMFWYRQDPGLGLRLIYFSYDVKMKEKGDIPEGYSVSREKKERFSLILESASTNQTSMYLCASSLGGISGANVLTFGAGSRLTVL.

The J gene is TRBJ1-1, the V gene TRBV10-3; a weak D match, TRBD1 (5 bases). Trimming removed 0 bases from V and 4 bases from J, with 12 bases in between. The length of the CDR3 is 15 residues. From germline, CDR1 is ENHRY and CDR2 SYGVKD. The CDR3 DNA is TGTGCCATCAGTGAGTCGGGGGGACGAGGCACTGAAGCTTTCTTT. This translates into CAISESGGRGTEAFF.